The 24 T cell receptor beta chains presented below share a single source sample, sequenced in a study of cytomegalovirus exposure and HLA in healthy donors. In the PCR, 60 Vbeta and 13 Jbeta primers were used. Profiled with immunoSEQ multiplex PCR; TCRdb holds only in-frame clones, not every one. This sample has under 200,000 clones, with approximately 86% found just once. What was sequenced was PBMCs. These receptors all stem from a woman aged 25 to 39 in good health and CMV-seronegative.

This clone was counted between two and nine times. This rearrangement joins TRBV9 to TRBJ2-5, with no clear D. V was clipped by 4 bases and J by 5 bases, with 12 bases between them. The germline V gene encodes CDR1 SGDLS and CDR2 YYNGEE. This CDR3 has 13 residues. CDR3 DNA sequence: TGTGCCAGCAGCCCGACTGTAAGGGAGACCCAGTACTTC. This gives the protein CASSPTVRETQYF.

The gene calls are TRBV6-6 and TRBJ2-3; D might be TRBD1 (6 bases). Looked up from germline, CDR1 is MNHNY and CDR2 is SVGAGI (reference sequence). This CDR3 spans 15 amino acids. With 2 bases removed from V and 5 bases from J, the gap between germline ends came to 14 bases. The CDR3 DNA reads TGTGCCAGCAGTTACGGCCTCAGGGGCCAAGATACGCAGTATTTT. It encodes CASSYGLRGQDTQYF.

The count of this clone is one. This sample also contains other DNA sequences that code for the same CDR3. This rearrangement joins TRBV6-5 to TRBJ2-7, with 8 bases that match TRBD1. CDR3 length equals 14 residues. Germline trimming cut 6 bases from V and 2 bases from J; bases unmatched to any gene: 6. In germline, CDR1 is MNHEY, CDR2 SVGAGI. The CDR3 here is CASREGTGTYEQYF. CDR3 DNA sequence: TGTGCCAGCAGAGAGGGGACAGGCACCTACGAGCAGTACTTC.

This clone occurred a few times. The gene calls are TRBV6-6 and TRBJ2-3; TRBD1 aligns across 7 bases. The CDR3 runs to 13 residues. CDR1 is MNHNY and CDR2 is SVGAGI in the germline V gene (reference sequence). The CDR3 sequence is CAAKGQHTDTQYF. In nucleotides, the CDR3 is TGTGCGGCGAAGGGACAGCACACAGATACGCAGTATTTT.

This clone was seen a single time. This chain uses TRBV19 with TRBJ2-7; 7 bases agree with TRBD1. The V gene's germline CDR1 is LNHDA and CDR2 SQIVND (reference sequence). The CDR3 extends over 14 amino acids. V shed 1 base and J 2 bases; nucleotides not matched to a gene: 2. The CDR3 sequence: CASSIVTGTYEQYF. CDR3 nucleotide sequence: TGTGCCAGTAGTATAGTGACAGGGACCTACGAGCAGTACTTC.

The chain links TRBV28 to TRBJ1-4; perhaps TRBD1 as D (5 bases). Germline CDR1 is MDHEN and CDR2 is SYDVKM. The V gene lost 5 bases and the J gene lost 3 bases, with 16 bases spanning the gap. This CDR3 is built from 16 residues. CDR3 DNA: TGTGCCAGCAGTCCCATCGGGAGAGGGGCTAATGAAAAACTGTTTTTT. Protein sequence: CASSPIGRGANEKLFF. Looking up the rest from reference TRBV28 and TRBJ1-4 gives the full variable domain: DVKVTQSSRYLVKRTGEKVFLECVQDMDHENMFWYRQDPGLGLRLIYFSYDVKMKEKGDIPEGYSVSREKKERFSLILESASTNQTSMYLCASSPIGRGANEKLFFGSGTQLSVL.

This clone appeared a single time. The chain uses TRBV28 and TRBJ2-3; 8 bases are shared with TRBD2. The CDR3 loop spans 17 amino acids. V trimming: 1 base; J trimming: 4 bases; junction bases outside the gene matches: 10. Germline lookup yields CDR1 MDHEN and CDR2 SYDVKM. CDR3 DNA: TGTGCCAGCAGTTTATCCACCCGAGGACTAGCCGCAGATACGCAGTATTTT. It yields the protein CASSLSTRGLAADTQYF.

This chain links TRBV4-1 with TRBJ2-1; D ambiguous. CDR1 MGHRA and CDR2 YSYEKL come from the germline V gene. V dropped 4 bases and J dropped 0 bases, with 16 bases sitting between them. There are 17 residues in the CDR3. CDR3 sequence reads: CASSRENLESSYNEQFF. CDR3 nucleotides: TGCGCCAGCAGCCGAGAGAACCTTGAGAGCTCCTACAATGAGCAGTTCTTC.

This clone was seen only once. The V and J genes are TRBV27 and TRBJ2-3, with D maybe TRBD2 (6 bases). The ends were cut back, 2 bases at V and 3 bases at J, with 12 bases in the middle. CDR3 length: 15 residues. Looked up from germline, CDR1 is MNHEY and CDR2 is SMNVEV (reference sequence). CDR3 in DNA: TGTGCCAGCAGTTTAAGAGCGGGTAGGACAGATACGCAGTATTTT. This codes for CASSLRAGRTDTQYF.

This clone was seen once. The gene calls are TRBV29-1 and TRBJ2-5; possibly TRBD1 for D (6 bases). Trimming took off 4 bases at V and 2 bases at J, with 14 bases between the two ends. CDR3 size: 14 residues. Germline V gene data show CDR1 as SQVTM and CDR2 as ANQGSEA. CDR3 sequence reads: CSVAPWTEQETQYF. CDR3 sequence (DNA): TGCAGCGTTGCCCCCTGGACAGAACAAGAGACCCAGTACTTC.

The rearrangement links TRBV21-1 to TRBJ2-7; TRBD1, as called in the table, went unchecked against the DNA. TRBV21-1 is designated a pseudogene. The CDR3 has 16 residues. CDR3 sequence: CASSKGGQPQSYEQYF. CDR3 DNA sequence: TGTGCCAGCAGCAAAGGCGGACAGCCGCAGTCCTACGAGCAGTACTTC.

As DNA, the CDR3 is TGTGCCAGTAGTATGGCAGGGGGTCGCGGGGCCAACGTCCTGACTTTC. It translates to CASSMAGGRGANVLTF. The rearrangement uses TRBV19 and TRBJ2-6; 7 nucleotides align to TRBD1. This CDR3 has 16 residues. Germline loops: CDR1 LNHDA, CDR2 SQIVND (reference sequence). Unmatched junction bases numbered 6, after V lost 3 bases and J lost 4 bases.

Regarding this clone: Other DNA sequences within the sample encode an identical CDR3. This sequence joins TRBV6-1 and TRBJ1-5; D not certain. V was trimmed by 1 base and J by 2 bases, leaving 15 bases between them. The CDR3 runs to 17 residues. Germline CDR1 and CDR2: MNHNS and SASEGT. In DNA form, the CDR3 reads TGTGCCAGCAGTGAAGATTACTGGGTCGAGGGCAATCAGCCCCAGCATTTT. Translated: CASSEDYWVEGNQPQHF.

This clone was observed once. The rearrangement joins TRBV5-5 to TRBJ2-5; D not certain. The CDR3 is made up of 17 amino acids. The ends were cut back, 4 bases at V and 3 bases at J, with 22 bases in the middle. Germline values: CDR1 SGHKS, CDR2 YYEKEE (reference sequence). CDR3 sequence: CASSPKAGWLTEETQYF. DNA for the CDR3: TGTGCCAGCAGCCCGAAAGCAGGATGGCTTACCGAAGAGACCCAGTACTTC.

This chain connects TRBV7-8 to TRBJ1-4; D perhaps matches TRBD1 (5 bases). The ends were cut back, 0 bases at V and 5 bases at J, with 7 bases in the middle. Per germline, CDR1 SGHVS and CDR2 FQNEAQ. The CDR3 has 14 residues. The CDR3 DNA is TGTGCCAGCAGCTTAGCCAGGGCCAATGAAAAACTGTTTTTT. This gives the protein CASSLARANEKLFF. Filled out from reference TRBV7-8 and TRBJ1-4, the complete variable domain reads GAGVSQSPRYKVAKRGQDVALRCDPISGHVSLFWYQQALGQGPEFLTYFQNEAQLDKSGLPSDRFFAERPEGSVSTLKIQRTQQEDSAVYLCASSLARANEKLFFGSGTQLSVL.

The gene calls are TRBV5-6 and TRBJ2-1; 14 bases fit TRBD2. Germline V gives CDR1 SGHDT, CDR2 YYEEEE. J was trimmed by 15 bases and V by 4 bases; bases with no gene match: 9. There are 14 residues in the CDR3. CDR3 DNA sequence: TGTGCCAGCAGCGTAACCGGGACTAGCGGGGGAGGGTTCTTC. It yields the protein CASSVTGTSGGGFF.

This sequence joins TRBV30 and TRBJ2-7, with a possible D match to TRBD1 (5 bases). Germline V CDR1 and CDR2: GTSNPN, SVGIG (reference sequence). This CDR3 region has 16 residues. V gave up 2 bases and J gave up 0 bases, with 17 bases separating them. For the CDR3, the DNA is TGTGCCTGGAGTTCAGGTCAGGGAAGGAGCTCCTACGAGCAGTACTTC. Translating gives CAWSSGQGRSSYEQYF.

This clone was seen only a few times. The gene calls are TRBV7-8 and TRBJ1-5; 10 nucleotides line up with TRBD1. Germline-derived CDR1 and CDR2 are SGHVS and FQNEAQ. The CDR3 spans 15 residues. Trimming at V came to 4 bases and at J to 6 bases, leaving 6 bases not matched to a gene. For the CDR3, the DNA is TGTGCCAGCAGCTCGGGGGACAGGGGTGTTCAGCCCCAGCATTTT. Translated, it gives CASSSGDRGVQPQHF.

This clone was seen a single time. The chain carries TRBV5-1 and TRBJ2-1, with D perhaps TRBD1 (5 bases). V lost 0 bases, J lost 1 base, and 8 bases lay in between. The V gene's germline CDR1 is SGHRS and CDR2 YFSETQ. The CDR3 covers 15 residues. CDR3 sequence: CASSLGGESYNEQFF. As DNA, the CDR3 is TGCGCCAGCAGCTTGGGGGGCGAGTCCTACAATGAGCAGTTCTTC.

The chain is built from TRBV6-1 and TRBJ2-1; D may be TRBD1 (6 bases). Germline V gene lookup returns CDR1 MNHNS and CDR2 SASEGT. This CDR3 is 12 amino acids long. V gave up 5 bases and J gave up 7 bases, with 9 bases separating them. CDR3 sequence: CASSFQGNEQFF. The CDR3 DNA is TGTGCCAGCAGTTTTCAGGGGAATGAGCAGTTCTTC.

The chain has TRBV6-5 and TRBJ1-2, with D perhaps TRBD1 (5 bases). V lost 5 bases to trimming and J lost 9 bases, with 13 bases between them. This CDR3 comprises 12 residues. Germline V lookup: CDR1 MNHEY, CDR2 SVGAGI. The DNA of the CDR3 is TGTGCCAGCAGTGTCGCGGGGACGAGCTACACCTTC. Translated: CASSVAGTSYTF.

The chain links TRBV19 to TRBJ1-1; 7 bases match TRBD1. Germline assignment: CDR1 LNHDA and CDR2 SQIVND (reference sequence). The length of the CDR3 is 18 residues. V gave up 4 bases and J gave up 0 bases; unmatched junction bases: 14. The CDR3 DNA sequence: TGTGCCAGTAGTACCGACAGGGAGGACTTAGGAATGAACACTGAAGCTTTCTTT. Translating gives CASSTDREDLGMNTEAFF.

This clone was counted once. The rearrangement links TRBV5-6 to TRBJ2-1; D gene ambiguous. The germline V and J ends were trimmed by 4 bases and 1 base, with 12 bases remaining between them. There are 15 residues in the CDR3. Germline V CDR1 and CDR2: SGHDT, YYEEEE. Here the CDR3 DNA reads TGTGCCAGCAGCCCCGCGAAGATTTCCTACAATGAGCAGTTCTTC. It is translated as CASSPAKISYNEQFF.

This chain connects TRBV6-5 to TRBJ1-1, with a weak D call TRBD1 (6 bases). CDR1 is MNHEY and CDR2 is SVGAGI in the germline V gene. The CDR3 is made up of 15 amino acids. V was shortened by 2 bases and J by 6 bases, with 16 bases between the two germline ends. CDR3: CASSYGPHEGAEAFF. Here the CDR3 DNA reads TGTGCCAGCAGTTACGGGCCCCACGAGGGGGCTGAAGCTTTCTTT.